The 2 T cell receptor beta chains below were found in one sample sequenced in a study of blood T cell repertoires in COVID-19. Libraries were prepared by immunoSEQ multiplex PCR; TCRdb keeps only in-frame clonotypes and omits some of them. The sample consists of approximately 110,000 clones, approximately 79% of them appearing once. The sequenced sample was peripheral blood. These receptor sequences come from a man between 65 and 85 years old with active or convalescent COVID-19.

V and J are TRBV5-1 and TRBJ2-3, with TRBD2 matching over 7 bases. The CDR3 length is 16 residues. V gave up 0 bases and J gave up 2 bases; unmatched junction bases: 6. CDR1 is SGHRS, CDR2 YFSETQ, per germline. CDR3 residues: CASSLAGGSYTDTQYF. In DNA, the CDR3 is TGCGCCAGCAGCTTGGCCGGGGGGTCGTACACAGATACGCAGTATTTT.

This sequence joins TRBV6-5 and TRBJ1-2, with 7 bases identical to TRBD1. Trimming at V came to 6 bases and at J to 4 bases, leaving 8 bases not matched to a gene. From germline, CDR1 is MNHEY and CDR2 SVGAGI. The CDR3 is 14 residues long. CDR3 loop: CASRATGEGYGYTF. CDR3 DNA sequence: TGTGCCAGCAGAGCCACAGGGGAAGGCTATGGCTACACCTTC.